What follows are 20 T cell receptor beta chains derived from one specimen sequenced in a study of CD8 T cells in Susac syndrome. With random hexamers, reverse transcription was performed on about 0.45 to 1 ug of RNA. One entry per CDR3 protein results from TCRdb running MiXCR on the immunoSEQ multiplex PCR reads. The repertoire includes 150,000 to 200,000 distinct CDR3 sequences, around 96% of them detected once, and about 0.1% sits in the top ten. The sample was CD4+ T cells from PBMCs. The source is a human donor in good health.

The CDR3 coding sequence is TGTGCCAGCAGCCCCACGGCTGGGTACCAAGAGACCCAGTACTTC. It yields the protein CASSPTAGYQETQYF. V and J are TRBV28 and TRBJ2-5, with D hard to call. CDR3 length equals 15 residues. The ends were cut back, 6 bases at V and 0 bases at J, with 14 bases in the middle. Germline V gives CDR1 MDHEN, CDR2 SYDVKM.

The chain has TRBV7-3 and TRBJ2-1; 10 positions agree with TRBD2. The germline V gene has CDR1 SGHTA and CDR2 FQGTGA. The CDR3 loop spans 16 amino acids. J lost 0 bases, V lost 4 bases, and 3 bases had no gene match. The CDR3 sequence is CASSYSSGSSYNEQFF. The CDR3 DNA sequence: TGTGCCAGCAGCTACTCTAGCGGGAGCTCCTACAATGAGCAGTTCTTC.

The CDR3 nucleotides read TGCAGCGTTGATTCGCTAGCGGGAGGTGAAGATACGCAGTATTTT. Translating gives CSVDSLAGGEDTQYF. The chain carries TRBV29-1 and TRBJ2-3; 11 positions agree with TRBD2. The CDR3 runs 15 residues. The junction had 7 bases not matched to a gene; V was cut back by 3 bases and J by 5 bases. Germline CDR1 SQVTM, CDR2 ANQGSEA.

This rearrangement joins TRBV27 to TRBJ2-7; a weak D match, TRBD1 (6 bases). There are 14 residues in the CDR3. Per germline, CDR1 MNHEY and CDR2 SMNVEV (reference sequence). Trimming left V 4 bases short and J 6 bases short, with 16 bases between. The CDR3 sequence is CASSWSRDNPEQYF. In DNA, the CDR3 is TGTGCCAGCAGTTGGTCAAGGGACAACCCCGAGCAGTACTTC.

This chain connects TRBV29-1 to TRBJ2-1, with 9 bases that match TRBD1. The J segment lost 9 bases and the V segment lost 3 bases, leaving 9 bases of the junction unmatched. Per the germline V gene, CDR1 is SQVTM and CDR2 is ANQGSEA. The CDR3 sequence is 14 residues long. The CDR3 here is CSVESTGGGSEQFF. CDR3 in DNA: TGCAGCGTTGAGAGCACAGGGGGCGGAAGTGAGCAGTTCTTC.

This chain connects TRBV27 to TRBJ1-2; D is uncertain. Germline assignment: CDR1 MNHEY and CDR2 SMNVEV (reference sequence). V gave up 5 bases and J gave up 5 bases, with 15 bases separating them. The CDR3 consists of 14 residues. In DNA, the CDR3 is TGTGCCAGCAGTGCTCTTGGACGGTTGTATGGCTACACCTTC. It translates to CASSALGRLYGYTF.

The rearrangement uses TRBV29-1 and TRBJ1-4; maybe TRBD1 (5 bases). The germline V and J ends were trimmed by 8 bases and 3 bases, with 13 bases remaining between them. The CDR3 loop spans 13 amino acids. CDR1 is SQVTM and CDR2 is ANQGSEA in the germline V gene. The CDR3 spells CSFQARANEKLFF. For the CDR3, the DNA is TGCAGCTTCCAGGCCAGGGCTAATGAAAAACTGTTTTTT. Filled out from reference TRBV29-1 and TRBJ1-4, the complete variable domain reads SAVISQKPSRDICQRGTSLTIQCQVDSQVTMMFWYRQQPGQSLTLIATANQGSEATYESGFVIDKFPISRPNLTFSTLTVSNMSPEDSSIYLCSFQARANEKLFFGSGTQLSVL.

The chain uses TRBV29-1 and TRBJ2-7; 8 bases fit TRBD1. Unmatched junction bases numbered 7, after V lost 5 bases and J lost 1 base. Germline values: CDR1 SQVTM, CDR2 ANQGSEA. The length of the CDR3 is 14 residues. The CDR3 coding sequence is TGCAGCGTTCGAACCGGGACAGGTTCCTACGAGCAGTACTTC. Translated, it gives CSVRTGTGSYEQYF.

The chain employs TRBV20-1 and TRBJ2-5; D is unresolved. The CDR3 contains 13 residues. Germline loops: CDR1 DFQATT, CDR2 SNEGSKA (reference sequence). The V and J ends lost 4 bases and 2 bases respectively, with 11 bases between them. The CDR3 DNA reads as TGCAGTGCTAAGGTGACGGTTCAAGAGACCCAGTACTTC. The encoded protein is CSAKVTVQETQYF.

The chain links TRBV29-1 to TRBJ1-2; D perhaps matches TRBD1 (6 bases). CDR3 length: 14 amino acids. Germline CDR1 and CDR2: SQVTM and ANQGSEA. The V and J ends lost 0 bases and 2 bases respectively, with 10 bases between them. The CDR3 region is CSVEEIQGNYGYTF. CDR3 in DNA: TGCAGCGTTGAAGAGATACAGGGCAACTATGGCTACACCTTC.

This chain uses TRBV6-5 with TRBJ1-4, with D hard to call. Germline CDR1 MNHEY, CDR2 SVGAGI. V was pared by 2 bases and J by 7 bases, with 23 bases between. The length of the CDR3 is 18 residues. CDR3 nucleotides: TGTGCCAGCAGTTACCCTCACCCTCGTCCAGGTCCTTGTGAAAAACTGTTTTTT. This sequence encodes CASSYPHPRPGPCEKLFF.

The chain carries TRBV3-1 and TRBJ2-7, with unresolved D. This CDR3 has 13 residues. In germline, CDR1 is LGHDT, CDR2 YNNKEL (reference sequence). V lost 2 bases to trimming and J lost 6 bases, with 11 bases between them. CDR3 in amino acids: CASSQNLRTEQYF. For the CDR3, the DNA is TGTGCCAGCAGCCAAAACCTACGGACCGAGCAGTACTTC.

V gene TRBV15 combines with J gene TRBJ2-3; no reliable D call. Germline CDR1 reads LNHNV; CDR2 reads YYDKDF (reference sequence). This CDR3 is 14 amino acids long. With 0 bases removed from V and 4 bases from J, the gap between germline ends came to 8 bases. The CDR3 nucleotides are TGTGCCACCAGCAGAGATATCAGCCCAGATACGCAGTATTTT. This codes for CATSRDISPDTQYF. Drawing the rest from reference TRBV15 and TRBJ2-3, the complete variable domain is DAMVIQNPRYQVTQFGKPVTLSCSQTLNHNVMYWYQQKSSQAPKLLFHYYDKDFNNEADTPDNFQSRRPNTSFCFLDIRSPGLGDTAMYLCATSRDISPDTQYFGPGTRLTVL.

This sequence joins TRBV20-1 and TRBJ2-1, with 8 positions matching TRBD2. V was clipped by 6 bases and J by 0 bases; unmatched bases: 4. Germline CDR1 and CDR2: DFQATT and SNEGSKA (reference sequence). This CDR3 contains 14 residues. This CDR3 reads CSALGLASYNEQFF. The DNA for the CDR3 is TGCAGTGCCCTTGGACTAGCCTCCTACAATGAGCAGTTCTTC.

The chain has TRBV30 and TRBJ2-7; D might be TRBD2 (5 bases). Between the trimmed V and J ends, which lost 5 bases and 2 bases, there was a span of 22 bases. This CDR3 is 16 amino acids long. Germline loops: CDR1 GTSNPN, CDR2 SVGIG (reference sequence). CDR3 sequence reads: CAWYPDYAPKPYEQYF. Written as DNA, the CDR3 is TGTGCCTGGTACCCCGACTACGCACCGAAGCCCTACGAGCAGTACTTC.

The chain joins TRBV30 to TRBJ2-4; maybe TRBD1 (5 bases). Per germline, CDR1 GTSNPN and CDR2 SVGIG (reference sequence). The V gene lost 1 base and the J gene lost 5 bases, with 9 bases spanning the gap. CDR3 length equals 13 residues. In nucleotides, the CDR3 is TGTGCCTGGAGTGGGGTCAGGGAAAACATTCAGTACTTC. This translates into CAWSGVRENIQYF.

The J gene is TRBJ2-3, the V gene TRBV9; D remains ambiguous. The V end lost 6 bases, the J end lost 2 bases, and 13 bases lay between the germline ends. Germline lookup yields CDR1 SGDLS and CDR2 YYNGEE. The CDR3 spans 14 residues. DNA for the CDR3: TGTGCCAGCACCCCCAGGTACCACACAGATACGCAGTATTTT. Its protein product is CASTPRYHTDTQYF.

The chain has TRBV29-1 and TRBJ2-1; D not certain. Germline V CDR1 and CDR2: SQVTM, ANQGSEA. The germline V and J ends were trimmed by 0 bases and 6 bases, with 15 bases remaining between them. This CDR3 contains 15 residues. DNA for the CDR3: TGCAGCGTTGAAGATCGGAATATTGTAGTCAATGAGCAGTTCTTC. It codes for CSVEDRNIVVNEQFF.

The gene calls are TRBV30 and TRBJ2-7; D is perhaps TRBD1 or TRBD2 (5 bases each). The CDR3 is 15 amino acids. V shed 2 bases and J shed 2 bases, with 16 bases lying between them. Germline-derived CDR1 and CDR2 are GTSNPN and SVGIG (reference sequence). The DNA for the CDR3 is TGTGCCTGGAGTTGGACTGTCCGGGACCCCTACGAGCAGTACTTC. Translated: CAWSWTVRDPYEQYF.

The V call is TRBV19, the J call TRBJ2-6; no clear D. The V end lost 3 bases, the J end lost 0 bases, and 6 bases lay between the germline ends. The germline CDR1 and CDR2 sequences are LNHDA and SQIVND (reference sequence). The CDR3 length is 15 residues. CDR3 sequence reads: CASSMSNSGANVLTF. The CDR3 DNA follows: TGTGCCAGTAGTATGTCTAACTCTGGGGCCAACGTCCTGACTTTC.